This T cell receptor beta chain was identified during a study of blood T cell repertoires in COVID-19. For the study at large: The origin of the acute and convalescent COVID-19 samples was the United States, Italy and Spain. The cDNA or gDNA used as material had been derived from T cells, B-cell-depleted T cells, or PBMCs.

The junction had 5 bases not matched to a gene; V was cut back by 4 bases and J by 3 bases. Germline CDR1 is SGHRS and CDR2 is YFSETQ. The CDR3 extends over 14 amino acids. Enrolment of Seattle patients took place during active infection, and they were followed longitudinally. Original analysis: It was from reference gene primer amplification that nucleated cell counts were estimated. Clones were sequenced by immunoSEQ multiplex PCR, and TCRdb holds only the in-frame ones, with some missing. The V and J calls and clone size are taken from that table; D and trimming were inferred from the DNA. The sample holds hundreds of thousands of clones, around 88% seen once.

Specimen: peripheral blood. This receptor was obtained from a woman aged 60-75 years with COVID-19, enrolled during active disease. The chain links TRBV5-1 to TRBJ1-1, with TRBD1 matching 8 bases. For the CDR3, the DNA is TGCGCCAGCAGCGGACAGGGAGGCGACACTGAAGCTTTCTTT. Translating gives CASSGQGGDTEAFF.